This entry lists 11 T cell receptor beta chains sequenced from one sample in a study of T cell responses to AZD1222 COVID-19 vaccine. Data came from immunoSEQ multiplex PCR; TCRdb stores just in-frame clones and leaves some out. The data show under 130,000 clones, with about 90% seen just once and under 3% held by the top ten. The material sequenced was peripheral blood, taken 28 days after the second AZD1222 dose. Receptor source: an adult who received the AZD1222 COVID-19 vaccine.

CDR3 amino acids: CATSRAVAGGGETQYF. DNA of the CDR3: TGTGCCACCAGCAGAGCGGTAGCGGGAGGAGGGGAGACCCAGTACTTC. This chain connects TRBV15 to TRBJ2-5; TRBD2 aligns across 10 bases. CDR3 size: 16 residues. From germline, CDR1 is LNHNV and CDR2 YYDKDF (reference sequence). V lost 1 base to trimming and J lost 5 bases; unmatched junction nucleotides: 7.

This clone turned up a few times. The chain combines TRBV14 with TRBJ1-6; no reliable D call. V was cut by 3 bases and J by 9 bases, with 9 bases left in between. Germline loops: CDR1 SGHDN, CDR2 FVKESK. The CDR3 totals 13 residues. The CDR3 reads CASSQGWISPLHF. Here the CDR3 DNA reads TGTGCCAGCAGCCAGGGTTGGATTTCACCCCTCCACTTT.

This sequence joins TRBV19 and TRBJ1-1, with 9 bases matching TRBD1. Germline V gives CDR1 LNHDA, CDR2 SQIVND (reference sequence). This CDR3 region has 13 residues. V dropped 5 bases and J dropped 5; count of bases not matched to a gene: 3. CDR3 in DNA: TGTGCCAGTAGTTACAGGGGGCTTACTGAAGCTTTCTTT. Its protein product is CASSYRGLTEAFF.

The CDR3 spells CASWLGGGQPQHF. For the CDR3, the DNA is TGTGCCAGCTGGCTAGGGGGGGGGCAGCCCCAGCATTTT. This chain joins TRBV2 and TRBJ1-5, with D perhaps TRBD1 (6 bases). CDR3 length equals 13 residues. Trimming shortened V by 8 bases and J by 7 bases, and 15 bases separated the two germline ends. CDR1 is SNHLY and CDR2 is FYNNEI in the germline V gene. Drawing the rest from reference TRBV2 and TRBJ1-5, the complete variable domain is EPEVTQTPSHQVTQMGQEVILRCVPISNHLYFYWYRQILGQKVEFLVSFYNNEISEKSEIFDDQFSVERPDGSNFTLKIRSTKLEDSAMYFCASWLGGGQPQHFGDGTRLSIL.

This sequence joins TRBV6-2 or TRBV6-3 and TRBJ2-2; 12 bases map to TRBD2. J was trimmed by 3 bases and V by 5 bases; bases with no gene match: 4. The CDR3 is made up of 16 amino acids. Germline values: CDR1 MNHEY, CDR2 SVGEGT. The CDR3 region has the DNA TGTGCCAGCAGTCCCAGGACTAGCGGGGACACCGGGGAGCTGTTTTTT. This encodes CASSPRTSGDTGELFF.

V gene TRBV28 combines with J gene TRBJ2-3, with 10 bases aligning to TRBD2. Trimming took 6 bases from V and 6 from J; bases not matched to a gene: 6. Germline V gives CDR1 MDHEN, CDR2 SYDVKM. The CDR3 covers 14 residues. In DNA form, the CDR3 reads TGTGCCAGCAGACTAGCGGGAACGTGGGATACGCAGTATTTT. Protein: CASRLAGTWDTQYF.

The chain has TRBV29-1 and TRBJ2-2; perhaps TRBD2 as D (7 bases). CDR1 and CDR2 (germline): SQVTM, ANQGSEA. The CDR3 has 13 residues. Trimming left V 6 bases short and J 6 bases short, with 14 bases between. Here the CDR3 DNA reads TGCAGCGTCGCATGGGGGGGCGCCGGGGAGCTGTTTTTT. Translated, it gives CSVAWGGAGELFF.

Written as DNA, the CDR3 is TGTGCCTGGAGTGTACGGGGCAGGGGGAACACTGAAGCTTTCTTT. Protein product: CAWSVRGRGNTEAFF. The chain couples TRBV30 to TRBJ1-1; maybe TRBD1 (6 bases). Trimming stripped 0 bases from V and 1 base from J, with 12 bases between. CDR3 size: 15 residues. Looked up from germline, CDR1 is GTSNPN and CDR2 is SVGIG (reference sequence). Complete variable domain (other parts from reference TRBV30 and TRBJ1-1): SQTIHQWPATLVQPVGSPLSLECTVEGTSNPNLYWYRQAAGRGLQLLFYSVGIGQISSEVPQNLSASRPQDRQFILSSKKLLLSDSGFYLCAWSVRGRGNTEAFFGQGTRLTVV.

This clone is a singleton in its sample. The chain carries TRBV5-1 and TRBJ2-6; 8 nucleotides agree with TRBD1. V trimming: 4 bases; J trimming: 2 bases; junction bases outside the gene matches: 5. This CDR3 is 16 amino acids long. Germline V lookup: CDR1 SGHRS, CDR2 YFSETQ. DNA for the CDR3: TGCGCCAGCAGCCAGACAGGGGATACTGGGGCCAACGTCCTGACTTTC. This codes for CASSQTGDTGANVLTF.

In DNA form, the CDR3 reads TGTGCCAGCTCACCAACCGGGACAGGGAGCACTGAAGCTTTCTTT. Translating gives CASSPTGTGSTEAFF. This chain connects TRBV18 to TRBJ1-1; 9 bases align to TRBD1. The ends lost 2 bases at V and 4 bases at J; junction bases unmatched: 5. The germline V gene encodes CDR1 KGHSH and CDR2 LQKENI. This CDR3 has 15 residues.

Comments on this clone: At one boundary the junction diverges from the germline segment, which might be a read error. V usage is TRBV7-7 and J usage is TRBJ1-2; D is undetermined. Germline CDR1 reads SSHAT; CDR2 reads FNYEAQ (reference sequence). The CDR3 contains 17 residues. CDR3 in amino acids: CASSPRPGSSSNYGYTF. The CDR3 region has the DNA TGTGCTAGCAGCCCCCGCCCAGGATCGTCTTCTAACTATGGCTACACCTTC. Variable domain in full (rest from reference TRBV7-7 and TRBJ1-2): GAGVSQSPRYKVTKRGQDVTLRCDPISSHATLYWYQQALGQGPEFLTYFNYEAQPDKSGLPSDRFSAERPEGSISTLTIQRTEQRDSAMYRCASSPRPGSSSNYGYTFGSGTRLTVV.